This T cell receptor beta chain was captured by sequencing in a study of T cell repertoires in ileal Crohn's disease. On the study more broadly: Biopsies of inflamed ileum from the surgical specimen form M0 samples.

Time point specified: inflamed ileum from the surgical specimen. Included were adult ileal or ileocolonic Crohn's patients indicated for ileocolonic resection. TCRdb's copy holds only in-frame clones and misses some; the assay was immunoSEQ multiplex PCR. The data show 9,500 to 12,000 clones, with roughly 91% seen just once and over 7.5% held by the top ten. The specimen was ileal tissue. This TCR derives from an adult with Crohn's disease.

CDR3 coding DNA: TGTGCCTTGGGGCCTAGCAGTCAAGAGACCCAGTACTTC. This sequence encodes CALGPSSQETQYF. The chain joins TRBV30 to TRBJ2-5; D assignment may be TRBD1 or TRBD2 (5 bases each). CDR1 GTSNPN and CDR2 SVGIG come from the germline V gene (reference sequence). This CDR3 has 13 residues. Trimming cost V 7 bases and J 2 bases, with 14 bases left between them.